A selection of T cell receptor beta chains follows, all from one sample in a study of OX40 agonist ivuxolimab in advanced cancers. The table came from immunoSEQ multiplex PCR; TCRdb's copy has only in-frame clones and leaves some out. The sample includes about 62,000 clones, 75% to 85% seen only once; the top ten take roughly a tenth. The source material was CD4+ or CD8+ T cells sorted from blood, sampled in a trial of the OX40 agonist ivuxolimab. These receptors were obtained from an adult with an advanced solid tumor such as melanoma, head and neck, liver or kidney cancer. The CDR3 runs from the conserved cysteine through the conserved F or W. Each record gives: D gene, clone size, CDR3 length, J gene, V gene, CDR3 DNA, CDR3 protein. D genes are given only for firm matches. A clone size is listed for some rows: how often the clone was seen (once, few, many), or a class if it is expanded.

D gene: TRBD2; clone size: .; CDR3 length: 16; J gene: TRBJ2-1; V gene: TRBV7-7; CDR3 DNA: TGTGCTAGCAGCTTAGCCGGCAGCGGGGGGATGAATGAGCAGTTCTTC; CDR3 protein: CASSLAGSGGMNEQFF
D gene: .; clone size: .; CDR3 length: 11; J gene: TRBJ2-1; V gene: TRBV6-4; CDR3 DNA: TGTGCCAGCAGTGACCACAATGAGCAGTTCTTC; CDR3 protein: CASSDHNEQFF
D gene: TRBD1; clone size: few; CDR3 length: 18; J gene: TRBJ1-5; V gene: TRBV7-2; CDR3 DNA: TGTGCCAGCAGCTTAGGGGACAGACAAACTTATAGCAATCAGCCCCAGCATTTT; CDR3 protein: CASSLGDRQTYSNQPQHF
D gene: TRBD1; clone size: .; CDR3 length: 15; J gene: TRBJ2-7; V gene: TRBV7-2; CDR3 DNA: TGTGCCAGCAGCTTTTCGGACAGGGGGTCCTACGAGCAGTACTTC; CDR3 protein: CASSFSDRGSYEQYF
D gene: .; clone size: .; CDR3 length: 15; J gene: TRBJ1-4; V gene: TRBV9; CDR3 DNA: TGTGCCAGCAGCGTAGCGGGGGGCACTAATGAAAAACTGTTTTTT; CDR3 protein: CASSVAGGTNEKLFF
D gene: .; clone size: .; CDR3 length: 12; J gene: TRBJ1-1; V gene: TRBV29-1; CDR3 DNA: TGCAGCGTTGTGGAGATGAACACTGAAGCTTTCTTT; CDR3 protein: CSVVEMNTEAFF
D gene: .; clone size: .; CDR3 length: 15; J gene: TRBJ1-3; V gene: TRBV7-6; CDR3 DNA: TGTGCCAGCAGCTTACGGGTCACCTCTGGAAACACCATATATTTT; CDR3 protein: CASSLRVTSGNTIYF
D gene: TRBD1; clone size: medium-sized; CDR3 length: 15; J gene: TRBJ1-5; V gene: TRBV4-2; CDR3 DNA: TGTGCCAGCAGCCAAGATATGGCAGGGGGAGATCCCCAGCATTTT; CDR3 protein: CASSQDMAGGDPQHF
D gene: TRBD1; clone size: .; CDR3 length: 14; J gene: TRBJ2-7; V gene: TRBV6-5; CDR3 DNA: TGTGCCAGCAGTCCCCGGGACAGGATCTACGAGCAGTACTTC; CDR3 protein: CASSPRDRIYEQYF
D gene: .; clone size: few; CDR3 length: 15; J gene: TRBJ2-7; V gene: TRBV7-9; CDR3 DNA: TGTGCCAGCAGCTTAGTAGGGGCTAAATCCTACGAGCAGTACTTC; CDR3 protein: CASSLVGAKSYEQYF
D gene: TRBD2; clone size: .; CDR3 length: 16; J gene: TRBJ2-7; V gene: TRBV7-8; CDR3 DNA: TGTGCCAGCAGCTCCAGACTAGCGGGGGGCCCTTGGGAGCAGTACTTC; CDR3 protein: CASSSRLAGGPWEQYF
D gene: .; clone size: .; CDR3 length: 15; J gene: TRBJ1-1; V gene: TRBV7-9; CDR3 DNA: TGTGCCAGCAGCCCAGACAATTTCCCTTGGACTGAAGCTTTCTTT; CDR3 protein: CASSPDNFPWTEAFF
D gene: .; clone size: .; CDR3 length: 13; J gene: TRBJ2-1; V gene: TRBV7-6; CDR3 DNA: TGTGCCAGCAGCTTAGCGCCAACATCGGCGCAGTTCTTC; CDR3 protein: CASSLAPTSAQFF
D gene: .; clone size: few; CDR3 length: 13; J gene: TRBJ2-1; V gene: TRBV27; CDR3 DNA: TGTGCCAGCAGTTTTGGGACCTACAATGAGCAGTTCTTC; CDR3 protein: CASSFGTYNEQFF
D gene: .; clone size: .; CDR3 length: 16; J gene: TRBJ2-7; V gene: TRBV4-1; CDR3 DNA: TGCGCCAGCAGCCCAAGCCGTACTAGCTTAACCTACGAGCAGTACTTC; CDR3 protein: CASSPSRTSLTYEQYF
D gene: .; clone size: many; CDR3 length: 15; J gene: TRBJ1-2; V gene: TRBV5-4; CDR3 DNA: TGTGCCAGCAGCTTACAGGGAGCTCCTAACTATGGCTACACCTTC; CDR3 protein: CASSLQGAPNYGYTF
D gene: .; clone size: .; CDR3 length: 15; J gene: TRBJ2-1; V gene: TRBV7-3; CDR3 DNA: TGTGCCAGCAGCTTATCGGGGGCGGGAAACAATGAGCAGTTCTTC; CDR3 protein: CASSLSGAGNNEQFF
D gene: .; clone size: once; CDR3 length: 14; J gene: TRBJ1-2; V gene: TRBV7-8; CDR3 DNA: TGTGCCAGCAGCTTATCGGGTTCTGGCTATGGCTACACCTTC; CDR3 protein: CASSLSGSGYGYTF
D gene: .; clone size: .; CDR3 length: 14; J gene: TRBJ2-7; V gene: TRBV6-5; CDR3 DNA: TGTGCCAGCAGTTCTGAAGGGGGATCCTACGAGCAGTACTTC; CDR3 protein: CASSSEGGSYEQYF
D gene: .; clone size: .; CDR3 length: 11; J gene: TRBJ1-1; V gene: TRBV29-1; CDR3 DNA: TGCAGCGTTGAAGGTCGAGGTGAAGCTTTCTTT; CDR3 protein: CSVEGRGEAFF
D gene: .; clone size: .; CDR3 length: 15; J gene: TRBJ1-6; V gene: TRBV4-3; CDR3 DNA: TGCGCCAGCAGCCAAGATACGGCCAGTAATTCACCCCTCCACTTT; CDR3 protein: CASSQDTASNSPLHF
D gene: TRBD2; clone size: few; CDR3 length: 15; J gene: TRBJ2-7; V gene: TRBV19; CDR3 DNA: TGTGCCAGTAGTATAGCTACTAGCGGAGCCTACGAGCAGTACTTC; CDR3 protein: CASSIATSGAYEQYF
D gene: .; clone size: .; CDR3 length: 11; J gene: TRBJ2-2; V gene: TRBV6-5; CDR3 DNA: TGTGCCAGCAGTTACGCGGGGGAGCTGTTTTTT; CDR3 protein: CASSYAGELFF
D gene: TRBD2; clone size: .; CDR3 length: 15; J gene: TRBJ2-5; V gene: TRBV18; CDR3 DNA: TGTGCCAGCTCACCGGGACTAGCGGGAGCAGAGACCCAGTACTTC; CDR3 protein: CASSPGLAGAETQYF
D gene: TRBD1; clone size: .; CDR3 length: 17; J gene: TRBJ2-6; V gene: TRBV19; CDR3 DNA: TGTGCCAGTAGGACCGGGACAGCGAGCTCTGGGGCCAACGTCCTGACTTTC; CDR3 protein: CASRTGTASSGANVLTF
D gene: .; clone size: .; CDR3 length: 14; J gene: TRBJ2-3; V gene: TRBV15; CDR3 DNA: TGTGCCACCAGAGAAAGACAGAGCACAGATACGCAGTATTTT; CDR3 protein: CATRERQSTDTQYF
D gene: TRBD1; clone size: .; CDR3 length: 16; J gene: TRBJ1-2; V gene: TRBV7-3; CDR3 DNA: TGTGCCAGCAGCCCTCAAACCGGGACAGGGCCCGTTGGCTACACCTTC; CDR3 protein: CASSPQTGTGPVGYTF
D gene: .; clone size: .; CDR3 length: 14; J gene: TRBJ2-5; V gene: TRBV29-1; CDR3 DNA: TGCAGCGTCGCCCTTTCAGAACTAGAAGAGACCCAGTACTTC; CDR3 protein: CSVALSELEETQYF
D gene: .; clone size: .; CDR3 length: 12; J gene: TRBJ2-7; V gene: TRBV5-6; CDR3 DNA: TGTGCCAGCAGCTTTGGGTCCTACGAGCAGTACTTC; CDR3 protein: CASSFGSYEQYF
D gene: TRBD2; clone size: .; CDR3 length: 17; J gene: TRBJ2-3; V gene: TRBV7-8; CDR3 DNA: TGTGCCAGCAGCCCCTTGGGACTAGCGGGCGGCAGAGATACGCAGTATTTT; CDR3 protein: CASSPLGLAGGRDTQYF
D gene: .; clone size: .; CDR3 length: 15; J gene: TRBJ2-7; V gene: TRBV11-2; CDR3 DNA: TGTGCCAGCAGCTCGACTCTACCTAGCTCCTACGAGCAGTACTTC; CDR3 protein: CASSSTLPSSYEQYF
D gene: .; clone size: many; CDR3 length: 12; J gene: TRBJ1-1; V gene: TRBV11-2; CDR3 DNA: TGTGCCAGCAGCTTAGGGGTAACTGAAGCTTTCTTT; CDR3 protein: CASSLGVTEAFF
D gene: .; clone size: once; CDR3 length: 18; J gene: TRBJ2-3; V gene: TRBV4-2; CDR3 DNA: TGTGCCAGCAGCCAAGTTTCTGACGGGAGCGGTGTAACAGATACGCAGTATTTT; CDR3 protein: CASSQVSDGSGVTDTQYF
D gene: .; clone size: .; CDR3 length: 14; J gene: TRBJ2-7; V gene: TRBV18; CDR3 DNA: TGTGCCAGCTCACCACAGGTCGCGACCTGGGAGCAGTACTTC; CDR3 protein: CASSPQVATWEQYF
D gene: TRBD1; clone size: .; CDR3 length: 13; J gene: TRBJ1-1; V gene: TRBV27; CDR3 DNA: TGTGCCAGCAGCCCCGGGACAGGGGGCGAAGCTTTCTTT; CDR3 protein: CASSPGTGGEAFF
D gene: .; clone size: .; CDR3 length: 13; J gene: TRBJ1-2; V gene: TRBV11-2; CDR3 DNA: TGTGCCAGCAGCTTAGAATGGGGTTACGGCTACACCTTC; CDR3 protein: CASSLEWGYGYTF
D gene: .; clone size: .; CDR3 length: 15; J gene: TRBJ2-1; V gene: TRBV27; CDR3 DNA: TGTGCCAGCAGCCTCGGGCTAGCGCTCTACAATGAGCAGTTCTTC; CDR3 protein: CASSLGLALYNEQFF
D gene: .; clone size: .; CDR3 length: 14; J gene: TRBJ2-5; V gene: TRBV27; CDR3 DNA: TGTGCCAGCAGTTACCGGGAACCTGCAGAGACCCAGTACTTC; CDR3 protein: CASSYREPAETQYF
D gene: .; clone size: .; CDR3 length: 16; J gene: TRBJ1-1; V gene: TRBV7-9; CDR3 DNA: TGTGCCAGCAGCCGCGGGAACAAGAACCGGGACACTGAAGCTTTCTTT; CDR3 protein: CASSRGNKNRDTEAFF
D gene: .; clone size: .; CDR3 length: 15; J gene: TRBJ2-7; V gene: TRBV7-3; CDR3 DNA: TGTGCCAGCAGCTTCACGACCGGCCCCCAATACGAGCAGTACTTC; CDR3 protein: CASSFTTGPQYEQYF
D gene: .; clone size: few; CDR3 length: 14; J gene: TRBJ2-7; V gene: TRBV7-8; CDR3 DNA: TGTGCCAGCAGCTTAGGAGGGGGACGGGGCGAGCAGTACTTC; CDR3 protein: CASSLGGGRGEQYF
D gene: .; clone size: .; CDR3 length: 12; J gene: TRBJ1-1; V gene: TRBV27; CDR3 DNA: TGTGCCAGCAGTTTCCCAGGGCTTGAAGCTTTCTTT; CDR3 protein: CASSFPGLEAFF
D gene: TRBD1; clone size: .; CDR3 length: 11; J gene: TRBJ1-2; V gene: TRBV20-1; CDR3 DNA: TGCAGTGCAAGACAGGGTGAGCGCTACACCTTC; CDR3 protein: CSARQGERYTF
D gene: .; clone size: once; CDR3 length: 18; J gene: TRBJ2-3; V gene: TRBV5-1; CDR3 DNA: TGCGCCAGCAGCTTAAGGGGGGACTACCGGAGGGGAAACGATACGCAGTATTTT; CDR3 protein: CASSLRGDYRRGNDTQYF
D gene: .; clone size: .; CDR3 length: 15; J gene: TRBJ1-1; V gene: TRBV6-5; CDR3 DNA: TGTGCCAGCAGTTACTCGGCCCAGGGAATCACTGAAGCTTTCTTT; CDR3 protein: CASSYSAQGITEAFF
D gene: TRBD2; clone size: .; CDR3 length: 17; J gene: TRBJ2-2; V gene: TRBV28; CDR3 DNA: TGTGCCAGCAGTTGGGACGGGAGGGCCCCCGACACCGGGGAGCTGTTTTTT; CDR3 protein: CASSWDGRAPDTGELFF
D gene: TRBD2; clone size: once; CDR3 length: 15; J gene: TRBJ2-7; V gene: TRBV10-3; CDR3 DNA: TGTGCCATCCGGGGGGGGGACATTCCCTCCTACGAGCAGTACTTC; CDR3 protein: CAIRGGDIPSYEQYF
D gene: .; clone size: once; CDR3 length: 13; J gene: TRBJ1-1; V gene: TRBV9; CDR3 DNA: TGTGCCAGCAGCCCCCCAGCGGGGGCTGAAGCTTTCTTT; CDR3 protein: CASSPPAGAEAFF
D gene: TRBD1; clone size: .; CDR3 length: 15; J gene: TRBJ1-4; V gene: TRBV7-8; CDR3 DNA: TGTGCCAGCAGCTTACAGGGGGCCGGTAATGAAAAACTGTTTTTT; CDR3 protein: CASSLQGAGNEKLFF
D gene: TRBD1; clone size: few; CDR3 length: 17; J gene: TRBJ1-2; V gene: TRBV7-9; CDR3 DNA: TGTGCCAGCAGGCGGGGACAGACCGAAACCTCTACGCATGGCTACACCTTC; CDR3 protein: CASRRGQTETSTHGYTF
D gene: TRBD2; clone size: few; CDR3 length: 17; J gene: TRBJ2-7; V gene: TRBV4-3; CDR3 DNA: TGCGCCAGCAGCCAAGATTCTAGCGGGGGGAGCTCCTACGAGCAGTACTTC; CDR3 protein: CASSQDSSGGSSYEQYF
D gene: TRBD2; clone size: few; CDR3 length: 15; J gene: TRBJ2-5; V gene: TRBV5-6; CDR3 DNA: TGTGCCAGCAGCCAGGGAGGGTGGGGGCAAGAGACCCAGTACTTC; CDR3 protein: CASSQGGWGQETQYF
D gene: TRBD1; clone size: .; CDR3 length: 16; J gene: TRBJ1-4; V gene: TRBV5-4; CDR3 DNA: TGTGCCAGCAGCCCAAGGACAGGGCTTTCTAATGAAAAACTGTTTTTT; CDR3 protein: CASSPRTGLSNEKLFF
D gene: TRBD2; clone size: .; CDR3 length: 18; J gene: TRBJ2-7; V gene: TRBV28; CDR3 DNA: TGTGCCAGCAGTGGCATGGGCGGGAGATTAGCGGGAAGGTACGAGCAGTACTTC; CDR3 protein: CASSGMGGRLAGRYEQYF
D gene: .; clone size: once; CDR3 length: 14; J gene: TRBJ2-7; V gene: TRBV9; CDR3 DNA: TGTGCCAGCAGCGTGGGCGGGGGCACCTACGAGCAGTACTTC; CDR3 protein: CASSVGGGTYEQYF
D gene: .; clone size: .; CDR3 length: 16; J gene: TRBJ1-3; V gene: TRBV7-2; CDR3 DNA: TGTGCCAGCAGCTCTAAAGAGACAAGGAGTGGAAACACCATATATTTT; CDR3 protein: CASSSKETRSGNTIYF